This record looks at one TCR beta chain sequence and its context. These data originate in a study of shared clonotypes between healthy human individuals. The wider study: The study used three CD4 naive, three CD4 memory, two CD8 naive and one CD8 memory plate per donor.

V lost 3 bases and J 4 bases, leaving 14 bases between the germline ends. CDR3 length: 15 amino acids. Germline loops: CDR1 LNHNV, CDR2 YYDKDF (reference sequence). Samples underwent the assay at deep level. For every subset, genomic DNA was evenly distributed across several immunoSEQ plates. Original methodology: ImmunoSEQ gave junction-only sequences without quality scores, so filtering differed. Produced via immunoSEQ multiplex PCR; TCRdb's table is partial and in-frame only. V, J and clone size are those of that table, while D and trimming were read from the DNA. The repertoire holds about 2,200,000 clones, with about 92% as singletons. The naive CD8 population came from CD45RO-negative cells selected for CCR7, without terminally differentiated effector memory CD45RA+ cells.

The sample consisted of naive CD8+ T cells from PBMCs. The chain uses TRBV15 and TRBJ2-3, with a possible D match to TRBD2 (6 bases). The source of this sequence is a young man in good health. Some clones in this sample may be carry-over from other donors' samples. The chain's CDR3 is CATSREGVPADTQYF. The CDR3 DNA sequence: TGTGCCACCAGCAGGGAGGGTGTGCCCGCAGATACGCAGTATTTT.